Below, 10 T cell receptor beta chains from the same sample are listed, as sequenced in a study of blood T cell repertoires in COVID-19. Profiled with immunoSEQ multiplex PCR; TCRdb holds only in-frame clones, not every one. The data contain fewer than 200,000 clones, 65% to 90% of them singletons. The sample was peripheral blood. These TCRs come from a man aged 45 to 65 with active or convalescent COVID-19.

The chain has TRBV5-1 and TRBJ1-2; D is possibly TRBD1 (6 bases). Germline-derived CDR1 and CDR2 are SGHRS and YFSETQ. The germline V and J ends were trimmed by 0 bases and 6 bases, with 15 bases remaining between them. This CDR3 spans 15 amino acids. CDR3 bases: TGCGCCAGCAGCTTGGCTAACAGGGTTCTAGATGGCTACACCTTC. This gives the protein CASSLANRVLDGYTF.

The rearrangement joins TRBV6-5 to TRBJ1-2, with a weak D call TRBD1 (5 bases). The V end lost 4 bases, the J end lost 4 bases, and 10 bases lay between the germline ends. The germline gives CDR1 MNHEY, CDR2 SVGAGI. This CDR3 region has 13 residues. The DNA of the CDR3 is TGTGCCAGCAGTTCTGGACATTTCTATGGCTACACCTTC. Translating it yields CASSSGHFYGYTF.

The chain links TRBV4-2 to TRBJ1-2; possible D gene TRBD1, 6 bases. This CDR3 is built from 13 residues. Germline V gene data show CDR1 as LGHNA and CDR2 as YNFKEQ. The V and J ends lost 1 base and 8 bases respectively, with 11 bases between them. CDR3 DNA: TGTGCCAGCAGCCAAGCAGGGGTTGAGGGCTACACCTTC. Translated, it gives CASSQAGVEGYTF.

This chain uses TRBV19 with TRBJ2-1, with 8 bases aligning to TRBD1. Per the germline V gene, CDR1 is LNHDA and CDR2 is SQIVND (reference sequence). The CDR3 contains 17 residues. J lost 7 bases, V lost 1 base, and 12 bases had no gene match. CDR3 DNA: TGTGCCAGTAGTATAGGCGGGTGGGGGACAGGCGGGAATGAGCAGTTCTTC. Encoded protein: CASSIGGWGTGGNEQFF.

The chain couples TRBV5-4 to TRBJ2-1; 8 bases are shared with TRBD2. Looked up from germline, CDR1 is SGHNT and CDR2 is YYREEE (reference sequence). The CDR3 extends over 15 amino acids. V shed 1 base, J shed 9 bases, and the junction held 9 bases outside the gene matches. This CDR3 reads CASSLNGGAAGEQFF. CDR3 bases: TGTGCCAGCAGCTTGAACGGGGGGGCGGCAGGTGAGCAGTTCTTC.

The rearrangement uses TRBV11-3 and TRBJ2-1; 7 positions agree with TRBD2. The junction had 4 bases not matched to a gene; V was cut back by 0 bases and J by 2 bases. CDR1 is SGHNT, CDR2 YENEEA, per germline. The CDR3 consists of 16 residues. In DNA form, the CDR3 reads TGTGCCAGCAGCTTAGAGGGGGGAGGGGCCTACAATGAGCAGTTCTTC. This codes for CASSLEGGGAYNEQFF. The complete variable domain, with remaining parts taken from reference TRBV11-3 and TRBJ2-1, reads EAGVVQSPRYKIIEKKQPVAFWCNPISGHNTLYWYLQNLGQGPELLIRYENEEAVDDSQLPKDRFSAERLKGVDSTLKIQPAELGDSAVYLCASSLEGGGAYNEQFFGPGTRLTVL.

The rearrangement uses TRBV2 and TRBJ2-3; 7 nucleotides match TRBD2. The CDR3 length is 15 residues. The V and J ends lost 4 bases and 0 bases, in that order; junction bases with no gene match: 4. CDR1 is SNHLY and CDR2 is FYNNEI in the germline V gene. The CDR3 spells CASSGREGSTDTQYF. In DNA form, the CDR3 reads TGTGCCAGCAGTGGGAGGGAGGGGAGCACAGATACGCAGTATTTT.

V and J are TRBV4-2 and TRBJ2-7; 8 bases are a match to TRBD2. The germline V gene has CDR1 LGHNA and CDR2 YNFKEQ. This CDR3 is built from 12 residues. V lost 8 bases, J lost 0 bases, and 0 bases stayed unmatched. The CDR3 region is CASGTSSYEQYF. In nucleotides, the CDR3 is TGTGCCAGCGGGACTAGCTCCTACGAGCAGTACTTC.

V gene TRBV5-1 combines with J gene TRBJ2-1, with no clear D. V lost 0 bases and J 3 bases, leaving 7 bases between the germline ends. This CDR3 has 14 residues. Germline V gives CDR1 SGHRS, CDR2 YFSETQ. The chain's CDR3 is CASSLVGDYNEQFF. The DNA of the CDR3 is TGCGCCAGCAGCTTGGTCGGTGACTACAATGAGCAGTTCTTC. Variable domain in full (rest from reference TRBV5-1 and TRBJ2-1): KAGVTQTPRYLIKTRGQQVTLSCSPISGHRSVSWYQQTPGQGLQFLFEYFSETQRNKGNFPGRFSGRQFSNSRSEMNVSTLELGDSALYLCASSLVGDYNEQFFGPGTRLTVL.

The CDR3 DNA sequence: TGTGCCAGCAGGCGGGGAACCTACGAGCAGTACTTC. As protein: CASRRGTYEQYF. The chain links TRBV6-5 to TRBJ2-7; a weak D match, TRBD2 (6 bases). CDR3 length: 12 amino acids. Germline assignment: CDR1 MNHEY and CDR2 SVGAGI. The V gene lost 6 bases and the J gene lost 2 bases, with 8 bases spanning the gap.